This T cell receptor beta chain was captured in a study of T cell repertoires in cytomegalovirus infection. Overall study: Public TCR beta signatures were indicative of both CMV infection and a matching HLA type. Regarding the study as a whole: Cumulated frequencies of public TCR beta families served to identify carriers of CMV plus the relevant HLA. The ex vivo response was dominated by HLA-C-restricted CMV-specific TCR beta clonotypes.

The length of the CDR3 is 16 residues. V dropped 0 bases and J dropped 8; count of bases not matched to a gene: 8. Germline V gene lookup returns CDR1 SGHAT and CDR2 FQNNGV. To note about this clonotype: Its antigen is undetermined.

TCRdb re-analysed the reads in MiXCR, keeping a single row per CDR3 protein. Counted here are approximately 700,000 distinct CDR3 sequences, under 40% occurring once; the ten biggest clones make up 2.5% to 3.5%. Sequencing was performed on PBMCs. V usage is TRBV11-2 and J usage is TRBJ2-1, with TRBD2 matching over 9 bases. This clonotype was obtained from a human donor in good health (CMV status not recorded). Some clones in this sample may be carry-over from other donors' samples. CDR3 nucleotides: TGTGCCAGCAGCTTAGAGCGGGGGGGCCGAGCCGATGAGCAGTTCTTC. As protein: CASSLERGGRADEQFF.